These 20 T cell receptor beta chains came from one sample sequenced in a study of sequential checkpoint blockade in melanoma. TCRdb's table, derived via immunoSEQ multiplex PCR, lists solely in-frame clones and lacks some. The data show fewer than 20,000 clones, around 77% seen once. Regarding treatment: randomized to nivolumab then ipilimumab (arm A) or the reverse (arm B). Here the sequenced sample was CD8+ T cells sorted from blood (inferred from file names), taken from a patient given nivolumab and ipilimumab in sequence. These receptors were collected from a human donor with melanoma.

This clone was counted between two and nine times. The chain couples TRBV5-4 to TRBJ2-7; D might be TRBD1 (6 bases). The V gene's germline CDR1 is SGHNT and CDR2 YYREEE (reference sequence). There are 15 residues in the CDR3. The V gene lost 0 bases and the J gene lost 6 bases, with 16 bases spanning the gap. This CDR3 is CASSLATGWVSEQYF. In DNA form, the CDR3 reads TGTGCCAGCAGCTTGGCCACAGGGTGGGTCTCCGAGCAGTACTTC. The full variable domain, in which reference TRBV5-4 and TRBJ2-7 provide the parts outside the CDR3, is ETGVTQSPTHLIKTRGQQVTLRCSSQSGHNTVSWYQQALGQGPQFIFQYYREEENGRGNFPPRFSGLQFPNYSSELNVNALELDDSALYLCASSLATGWVSEQYFGPGTRLTVT.

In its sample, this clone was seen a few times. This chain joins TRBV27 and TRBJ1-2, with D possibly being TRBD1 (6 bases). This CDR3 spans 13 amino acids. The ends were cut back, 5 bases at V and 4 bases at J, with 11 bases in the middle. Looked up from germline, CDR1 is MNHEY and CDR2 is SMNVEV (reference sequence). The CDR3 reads CASSPTGLYGYTF. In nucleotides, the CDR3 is TGTGCCAGCAGTCCGACAGGCCTCTATGGCTACACCTTC.

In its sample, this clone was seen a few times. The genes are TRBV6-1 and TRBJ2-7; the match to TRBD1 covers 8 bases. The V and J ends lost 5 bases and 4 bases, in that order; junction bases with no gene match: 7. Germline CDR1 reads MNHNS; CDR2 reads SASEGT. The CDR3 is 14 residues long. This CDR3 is CASSYDRGLYEQYF. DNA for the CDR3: TGTGCCAGCAGTTATGACAGGGGTTTGTACGAGCAGTACTTC.

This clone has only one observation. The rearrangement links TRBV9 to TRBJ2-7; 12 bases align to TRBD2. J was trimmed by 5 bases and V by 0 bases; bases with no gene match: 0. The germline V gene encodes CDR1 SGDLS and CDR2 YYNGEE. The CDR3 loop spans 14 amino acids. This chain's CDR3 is CASSVGLAGDEQYF. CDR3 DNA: TGTGCCAGCAGCGTAGGACTAGCGGGAGACGAGCAGTACTTC.

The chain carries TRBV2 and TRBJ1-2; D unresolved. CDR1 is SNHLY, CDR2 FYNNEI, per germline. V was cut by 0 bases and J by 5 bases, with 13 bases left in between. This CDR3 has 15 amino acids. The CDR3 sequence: CASSEAVEPTYGYTF. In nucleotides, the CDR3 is TGTGCCAGCAGTGAAGCGGTGGAGCCTACATATGGCTACACCTTC.

The CDR3 DNA reads TGTGCCAGCAGCCCCTCGGGGTACGAGCAGTACTTC. The encoded protein is CASSPSGYEQYF. The chain uses TRBV7-9 and TRBJ2-7; the D gene is possibly TRBD2 (5 bases). CDR1 is SEHNR, CDR2 FQNEAQ, per germline (reference sequence). Trimming removed 5 bases from V and 4 bases from J, with 9 bases in between. The CDR3 runs to 12 residues.

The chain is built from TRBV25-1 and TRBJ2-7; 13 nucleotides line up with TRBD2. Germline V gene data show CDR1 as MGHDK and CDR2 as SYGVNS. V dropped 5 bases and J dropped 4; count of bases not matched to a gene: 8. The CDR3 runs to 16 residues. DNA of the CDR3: TGTGCCAGCAGTCGAGAGGGACTAGCGGGGAGGTACGAGCAGTACTTC. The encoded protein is CASSREGLAGRYEQYF.

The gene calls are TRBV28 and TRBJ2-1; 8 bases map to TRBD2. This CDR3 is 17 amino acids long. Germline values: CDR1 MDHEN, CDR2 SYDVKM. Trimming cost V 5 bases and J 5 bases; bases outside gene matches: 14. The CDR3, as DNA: TGTGCCAGCAGTCCTCTGCTTAGCGGGACTCCCGACAATGAGCAGTTCTTC. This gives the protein CASSPLLSGTPDNEQFF.

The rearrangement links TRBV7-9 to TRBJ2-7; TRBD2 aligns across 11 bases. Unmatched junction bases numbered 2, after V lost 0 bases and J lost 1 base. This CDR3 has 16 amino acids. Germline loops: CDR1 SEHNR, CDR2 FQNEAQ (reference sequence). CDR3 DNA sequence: TGTGCCAGCAGCTTAGCCAGACTAGCGGGGTCCTACGAGCAGTACTTC. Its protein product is CASSLARLAGSYEQYF.

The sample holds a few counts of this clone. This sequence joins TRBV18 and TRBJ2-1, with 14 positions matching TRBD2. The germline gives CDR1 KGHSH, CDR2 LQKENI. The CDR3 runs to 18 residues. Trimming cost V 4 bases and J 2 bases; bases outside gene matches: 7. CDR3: CASSQVTSGGAAYNEQFF. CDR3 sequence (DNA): TGTGCCAGCTCACAGGTGACTAGCGGGGGGGCCGCCTACAATGAGCAGTTCTTC.

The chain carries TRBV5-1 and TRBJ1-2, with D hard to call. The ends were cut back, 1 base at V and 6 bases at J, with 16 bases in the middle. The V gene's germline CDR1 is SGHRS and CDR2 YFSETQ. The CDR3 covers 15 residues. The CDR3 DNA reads TGCGCCAGCAGCTTGAACGAGGCTATACTCGATGGCTACACCTTC. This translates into CASSLNEAILDGYTF.

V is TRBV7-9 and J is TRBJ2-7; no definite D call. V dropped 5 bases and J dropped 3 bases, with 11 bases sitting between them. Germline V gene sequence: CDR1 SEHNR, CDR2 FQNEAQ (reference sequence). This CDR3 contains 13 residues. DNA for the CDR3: TGTGCCAGCAGCCCCACGAGGAACTACGAGCAGTACTTC. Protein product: CASSPTRNYEQYF.

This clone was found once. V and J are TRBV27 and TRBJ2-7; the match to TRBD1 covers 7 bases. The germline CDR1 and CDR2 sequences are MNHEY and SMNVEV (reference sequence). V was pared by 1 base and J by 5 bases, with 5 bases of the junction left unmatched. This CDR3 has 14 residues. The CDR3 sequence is CASSLFTGDHEQYF. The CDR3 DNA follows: TGTGCCAGCAGTTTATTTACAGGGGACCACGAGCAGTACTTC.

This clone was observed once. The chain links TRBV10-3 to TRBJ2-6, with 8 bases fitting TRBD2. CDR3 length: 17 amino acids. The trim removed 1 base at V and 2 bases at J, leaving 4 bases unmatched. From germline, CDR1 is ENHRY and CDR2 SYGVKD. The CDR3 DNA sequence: TGTGCCATCAGTGAGTTTAAAGCGGGGGCTGGGGCCAACGTCCTGACTTTC. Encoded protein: CAISEFKAGAGANVLTF.

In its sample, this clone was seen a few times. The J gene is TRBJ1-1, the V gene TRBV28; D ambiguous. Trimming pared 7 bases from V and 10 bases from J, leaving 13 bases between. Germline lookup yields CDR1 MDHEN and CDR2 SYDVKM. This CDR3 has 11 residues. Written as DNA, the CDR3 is TGTGCCAGCACCCTAGGCCCTGCAGCTTTCTTT. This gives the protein CASTLGPAAFF.

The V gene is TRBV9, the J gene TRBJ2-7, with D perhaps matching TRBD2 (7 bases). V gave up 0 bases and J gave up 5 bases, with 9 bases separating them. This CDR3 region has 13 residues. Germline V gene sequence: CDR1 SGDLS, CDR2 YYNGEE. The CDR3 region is CASSVVGGHEQYF. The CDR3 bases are TGTGCCAGCAGCGTAGTGGGGGGGCACGAGCAGTACTTC.

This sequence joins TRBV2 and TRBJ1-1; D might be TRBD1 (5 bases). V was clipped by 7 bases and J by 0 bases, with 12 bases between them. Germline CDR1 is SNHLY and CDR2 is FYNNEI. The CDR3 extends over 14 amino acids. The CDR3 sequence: CASNSGGVNTEAFF. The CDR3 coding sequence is TGTGCCAGCAATTCCGGGGGAGTGAACACTGAAGCTTTCTTT.

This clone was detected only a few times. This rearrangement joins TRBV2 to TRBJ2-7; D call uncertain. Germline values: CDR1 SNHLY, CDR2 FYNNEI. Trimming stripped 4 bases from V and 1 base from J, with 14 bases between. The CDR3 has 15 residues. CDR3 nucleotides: TGTGCCAGCAGTGTTGCGCCAGGTTGGTCCTACGAGCAGTACTTC. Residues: CASSVAPGWSYEQYF.

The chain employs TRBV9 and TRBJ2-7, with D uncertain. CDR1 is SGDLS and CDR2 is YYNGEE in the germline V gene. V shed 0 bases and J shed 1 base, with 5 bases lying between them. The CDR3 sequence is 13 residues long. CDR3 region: CASSVGSSYEQYF. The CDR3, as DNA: TGTGCCAGCAGCGTAGGTTCATCCTACGAGCAGTACTTC.

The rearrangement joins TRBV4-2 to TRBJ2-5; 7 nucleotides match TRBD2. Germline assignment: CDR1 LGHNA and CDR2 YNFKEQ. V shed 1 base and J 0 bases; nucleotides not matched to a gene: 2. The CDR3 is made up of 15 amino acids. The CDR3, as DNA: TGTGCCAGCAGCCAAGGGGCGGGGGACCAAGAGACCCAGTACTTC. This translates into CASSQGAGDQETQYF.